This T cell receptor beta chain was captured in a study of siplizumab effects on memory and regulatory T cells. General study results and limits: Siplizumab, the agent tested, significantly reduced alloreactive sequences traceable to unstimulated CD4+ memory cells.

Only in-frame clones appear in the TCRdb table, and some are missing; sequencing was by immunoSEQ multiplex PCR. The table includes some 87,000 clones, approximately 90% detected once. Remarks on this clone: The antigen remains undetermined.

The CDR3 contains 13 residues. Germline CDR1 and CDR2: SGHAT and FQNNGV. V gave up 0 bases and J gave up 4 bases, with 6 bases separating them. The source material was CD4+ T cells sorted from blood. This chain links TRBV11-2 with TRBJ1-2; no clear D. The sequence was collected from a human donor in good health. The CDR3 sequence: CASSLDLGYGYTF. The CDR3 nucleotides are TGTGCCAGCAGCTTAGATTTGGGCTATGGCTACACCTTC.